The rows below give T cell receptor beta chains drawn from one sample of a study of shared clonotypes between healthy human individuals. Repertoires were generated with immunoSEQ multiplex PCR, while TCRdb's copy carries only in-frame clones and drops some. The table has about 1.4 million clones, roughly 96% seen once. Material: naive CD4+ T cells sorted from blood. These receptors originate from a man aged 25 to 45 in good health. Both conserved end residues are part of each CDR3. The D gene is left open where the match is weak. Some rows mark clone size as missing; the rest say once, few, many or name a class of expanded clone.

length,size,J,V,D,DNA,CDR3
18,NA,TRBJ2-7,TRBV14,NA,TGTGCCAGCAGCCAAGATAGTGGGCTAGCCGGCAGCTCCTACGAGCAGTACTTC,CASSQDSGLAGSSYEQYF
15,NA,TRBJ2-7,TRBV27,NA,TGTGCCAGCAGTTTATTCCTCGGGCGGAGCTACGAGCAGTACTTC,CASSLFLGRSYEQYF
12,NA,TRBJ1-5,TRBV14,TRBD1,TGTGCTGGGGCCAGGGGGATTCAGCCCCAGCATTTT,CAGARGIQPQHF
14,NA,TRBJ2-1,TRBV6-5,TRBD2,TGTGCCAGCAGTAAGCTAGCGGTCTACAATGAGCAGTTCTTC,CASSKLAVYNEQFF
16,NA,TRBJ2-1,TRBV9,NA,TGTGCCAGCAGCGTAGTAGGAGCGGCTCCCCGCAATGAGCAGTTCTTC,CASSVVGAAPRNEQFF
14,NA,TRBJ2-2,TRBV5-1,NA,TGCGCCAGCAGCTTGCAGGGTTCCACCGGGGAGCTGTTTTTT,CASSLQGSTGELFF
16,NA,TRBJ2-3,TRBV5-8,TRBD2,TGTGCCAGCAGCCTCTTACCGGGAGGGCACACAGATACGCAGTATTTT,CASSLLPGGHTDTQYF
16,NA,TRBJ1-1,TRBV29-1,NA,TGCAGCGTTTTCGGAAAGGGCAGGGTCATGAACACTGAAGCTTTCTTT,CSVFGKGRVMNTEAFF
17,NA,TRBJ2-1,TRBV21-1,NA,TGTGCCAGCAGCAAAGATACGCTCCCGTCCATGTCCCGCGAGCAGTTCTTC,CASSKDTLPSMSREQFF
12,NA,TRBJ2-4,TRBV19,NA,TGTGCCAGTAGATCCACAGGGAACATTCAGTACTTC,CASRSTGNIQYF
13,NA,TRBJ2-4,TRBV18,NA,TGTGCCAGCTCACCGACAGGCAAAAACATTCAGTACTTC,CASSPTGKNIQYF
15,NA,TRBJ2-7,TRBV7-2,NA,TGTGCCAGCAGCTCTCAGGGACACATCGCCTACGAGCAGTACTTC,CASSSQGHIAYEQYF
14,NA,TRBJ2-7,TRBV7-9,NA,TGTGCCAGCAGCTCCCGGGGCTCCGCCTACGAGCAGTACTTC,CASSSRGSAYEQYF
16,NA,TRBJ2-3,TRBV9,TRBD2,TGTGCCAGCAGCGCTCCACTAGCGGGAGTAACCGATACGCAGTATTTT,CASSAPLAGVTDTQYF
12,NA,TRBJ2-7,TRBV27,TRBD2,TGTGCCACAGCGGGGGGACCCTACGAGCAGTACTTC,CATAGGPYEQYF
16,NA,TRBJ2-7,TRBV5-4,TRBD1,TGTGCCAGCAGCCCGACGTCCGGGACAGGGAGCTACGAGCAGTACTTC,CASSPTSGTGSYEQYF
12,NA,TRBJ2-1,TRBV18,TRBD1,TGTGCCAGCTCACCACGGGGGACAGGGATCTTCTTC,CASSPRGTGIFF
15,NA,TRBJ2-3,TRBV27,TRBD2,TGTGCCAGCATGGGGCTAGCGGGACGCACAGATACGCAGTATTTT,CASMGLAGRTDTQYF
16,NA,TRBJ2-1,TRBV28,NA,TGTGCCAGCAGTTCCGCAGGGTCTTTTGGCTACAATGAGCAGTTCTTC,CASSSAGSFGYNEQFF
13,NA,TRBJ2-3,TRBV6-1,NA,TGTGCCAGCAGTGAACAGGGAGCAGATACGCAGTATTTT,CASSEQGADTQYF
16,NA,TRBJ1-5,TRBV28,TRBD1,TGTGCCAGCACCCTCAGGGGGTCGAGGGGCAATCAGCCCCAGCATTTT,CASTLRGSRGNQPQHF
15,NA,TRBJ1-5,TRBV16,TRBD1,TGTGCCAGCAGCGCCGGGACAGGGAAGAGTCAGCCCCAGCATTTT,CASSAGTGKSQPQHF
16,NA,TRBJ2-7,TRBV28,TRBD2,TGTGCCAGCAGTTTAAGGGGGAGACTAGCGGGAGACGAGCAGTACTTC,CASSLRGRLAGDEQYF
17,NA,TRBJ2-4,TRBV11-2,TRBD2,TGTGCCAGCAGCCCACGGGGGGACCCGCTAGCCAAAAACATTCAGTACTTC,CASSPRGDPLAKNIQYF
13,NA,TRBJ2-3,TRBV10-3,NA,TGTGCCATCAGCGACTCGCTAATGGATACGCAGTATTTT,CAISDSLMDTQYF
16,NA,TRBJ2-7,TRBV7-6,NA,TGTGCCAGCAGCTTAGCGTCGGGGCAGGGGTCTTACGAGCAGTACTTC,CASSLASGQGSYEQYF
16,NA,TRBJ2-7,TRBV27,NA,TGTGCCAGCAGTCAGAGGGGGGGGCTAGCATCCTACGAGCAGTACTTC,CASSQRGGLASYEQYF
13,NA,TRBJ1-1,TRBV7-8,NA,TGTGCCAGCAGCCTCACTGGTGAGACGTTTGCTTTCTTT,CASSLTGETFAFF
13,NA,TRBJ2-1,TRBV5-1,TRBD1,TGCGCCACCAAGACAGGGCCCCTCAATGAGCAGTTCTTC,CATKTGPLNEQFF
15,NA,TRBJ2-1,TRBV18,TRBD2,TGTGCCAGCTCACCACCTCTAGCGGGAGTAGATGAGCAGTTCTTC,CASSPPLAGVDEQFF
13,NA,TRBJ1-5,TRBV7-3,NA,TGTGCCAGCAGCCCTCAAGGGGATCAGCCCCAGCATTTT,CASSPQGDQPQHF
15,NA,TRBJ2-2,TRBV18,NA,TGTGCCAGTCCCAACCAGGGGAGAGATACCGGGGAGCTGTTTTTT,CASPNQGRDTGELFF
18,NA,TRBJ2-7,TRBV4-3,TRBD1,TGCGCCAGCAGCCAATTACCCCCGGGACAGGGCTTCCCTTACGAGCAGTACTTC,CASSQLPPGQGFPYEQYF
14,NA,TRBJ2-1,TRBV5-1,NA,TGCGCCAGCAGCATACTACAGGGAAATGGTGAGCAGTTCTTC,CASSILQGNGEQFF
15,few,TRBJ1-2,TRBV19,NA,TGTGCCAGTAGTACCCCCCCCGGGCATGGATATGGCTACACCTTC,CASSTPPGHGYGYTF
16,NA,TRBJ2-5,TRBV7-2,NA,TGTGCCAGCAGCTTAGTCGGAACAGGGACCCAAGAGACCCAGTACTTC,CASSLVGTGTQETQYF
13,NA,TRBJ1-2,TRBV28,NA,TGTGCCAGCAGTTCGGGACCGCCGTATGGCTACACCTTC,CASSSGPPYGYTF
18,NA,TRBJ1-1,TRBV28,TRBD1,TGTGCCAGCAGTCCCCCATGGGGGAGGCAGGGGGAGAACACTGAAGCTTTCTTT,CASSPPWGRQGENTEAFF
17,NA,TRBJ2-1,TRBV5-4,NA,TGTGCCAGCAGCTTGGGTCCGACCCTGCGGAAAAGCGATGAGCAGTTCTTC,CASSLGPTLRKSDEQFF
12,NA,TRBJ1-1,TRBV6-1,NA,TGTGCCAGCAGTGAGCGGAACACTGAAGCTTTCTTT,CASSERNTEAFF